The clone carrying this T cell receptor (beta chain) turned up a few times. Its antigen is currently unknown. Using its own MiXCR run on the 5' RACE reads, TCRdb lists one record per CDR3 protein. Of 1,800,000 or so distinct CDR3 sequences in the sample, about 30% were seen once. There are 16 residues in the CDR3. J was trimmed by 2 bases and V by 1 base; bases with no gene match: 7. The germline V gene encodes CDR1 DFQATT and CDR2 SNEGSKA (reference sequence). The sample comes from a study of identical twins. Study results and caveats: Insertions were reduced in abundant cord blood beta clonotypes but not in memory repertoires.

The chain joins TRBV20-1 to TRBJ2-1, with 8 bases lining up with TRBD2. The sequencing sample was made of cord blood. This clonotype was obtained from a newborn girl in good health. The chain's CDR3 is CSARGKETSAYNEQFF. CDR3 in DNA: TGCAGTGCTAGAGGCAAAGAGACTAGCGCCTACAATGAGCAGTTCTTC.